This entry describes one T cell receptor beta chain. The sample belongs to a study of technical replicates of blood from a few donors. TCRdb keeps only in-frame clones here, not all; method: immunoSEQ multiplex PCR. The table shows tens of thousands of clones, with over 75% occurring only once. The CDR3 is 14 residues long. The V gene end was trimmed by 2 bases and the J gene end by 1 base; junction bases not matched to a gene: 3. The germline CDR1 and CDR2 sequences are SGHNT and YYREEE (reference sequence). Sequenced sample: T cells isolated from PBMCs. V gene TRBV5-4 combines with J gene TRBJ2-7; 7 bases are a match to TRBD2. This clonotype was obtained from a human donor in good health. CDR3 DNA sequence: TGTGCCAGCAGCTTTAGCGGGCTGTCCTACGAGCAGTACTTC. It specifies CASSFSGLSYEQYF.